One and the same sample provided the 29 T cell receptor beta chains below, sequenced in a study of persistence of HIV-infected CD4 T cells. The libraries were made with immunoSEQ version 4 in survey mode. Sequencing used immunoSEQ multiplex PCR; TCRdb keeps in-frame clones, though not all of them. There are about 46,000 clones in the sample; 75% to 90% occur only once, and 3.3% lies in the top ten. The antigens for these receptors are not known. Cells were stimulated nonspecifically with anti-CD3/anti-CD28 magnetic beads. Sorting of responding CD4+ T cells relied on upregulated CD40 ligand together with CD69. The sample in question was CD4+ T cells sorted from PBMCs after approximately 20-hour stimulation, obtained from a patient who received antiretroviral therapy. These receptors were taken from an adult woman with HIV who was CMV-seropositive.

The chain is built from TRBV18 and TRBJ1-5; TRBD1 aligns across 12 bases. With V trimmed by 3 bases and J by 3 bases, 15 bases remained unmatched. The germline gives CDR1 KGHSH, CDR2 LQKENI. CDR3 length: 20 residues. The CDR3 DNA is TGTGCCAGCTCACCGAAGGTGTCCGGGACAGGGGGCGCGAACAATCAGCCCCAGCATTTT. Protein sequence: CASSPKVSGTGGANNQPQHF.

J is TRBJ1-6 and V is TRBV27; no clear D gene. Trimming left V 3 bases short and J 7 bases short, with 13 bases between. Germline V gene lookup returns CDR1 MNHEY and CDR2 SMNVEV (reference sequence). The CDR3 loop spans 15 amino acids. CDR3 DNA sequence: TGTGCCAGCAGTTTCGAGTGGGGAGGAAATTCACCCCTCCACTTT. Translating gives CASSFEWGGNSPLHF.

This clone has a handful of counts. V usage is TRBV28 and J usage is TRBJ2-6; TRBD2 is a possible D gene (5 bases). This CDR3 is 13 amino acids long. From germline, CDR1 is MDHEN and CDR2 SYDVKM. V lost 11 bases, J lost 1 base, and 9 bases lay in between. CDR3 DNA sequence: TGTGCCGAGAGCGGTTCTGGGGCCAACGTCCTGACTTTC. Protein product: CAESGSGANVLTF.

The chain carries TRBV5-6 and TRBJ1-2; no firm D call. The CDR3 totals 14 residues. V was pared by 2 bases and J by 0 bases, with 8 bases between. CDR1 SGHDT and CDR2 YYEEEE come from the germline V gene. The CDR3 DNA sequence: TGTGCCAGCAGCTTTGTACGGGCTAACTATGGCTACACCTTC. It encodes CASSFVRANYGYTF.

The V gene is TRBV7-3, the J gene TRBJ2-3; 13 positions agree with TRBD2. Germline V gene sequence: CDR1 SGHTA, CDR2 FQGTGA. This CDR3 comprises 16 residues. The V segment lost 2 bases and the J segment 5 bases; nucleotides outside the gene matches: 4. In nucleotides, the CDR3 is TGTGCCAGCAGCTTATCCGGACTAGCGGGGGTAGATACGCAGTATTTT. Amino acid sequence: CASSLSGLAGVDTQYF. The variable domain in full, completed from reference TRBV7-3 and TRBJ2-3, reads GAGVSQTPSNKVTEKGKYVELRCDPISGHTALYWYRQSLGQGPEFLIYFQGTGAADDSGLPNDRFFAVRPEGSVSTLKIQRTERGDSAVYLCASSLSGLAGVDTQYFGPGTRLTVL.

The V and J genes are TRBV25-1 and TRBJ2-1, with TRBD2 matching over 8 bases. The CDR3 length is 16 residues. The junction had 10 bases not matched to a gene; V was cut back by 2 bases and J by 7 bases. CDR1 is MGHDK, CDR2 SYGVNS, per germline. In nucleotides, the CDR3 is TGTGCCAGCAGTGAACCTGGAGCGGGAGAGGGAAATGAGCAGTTCTTC. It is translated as CASSEPGAGEGNEQFF.

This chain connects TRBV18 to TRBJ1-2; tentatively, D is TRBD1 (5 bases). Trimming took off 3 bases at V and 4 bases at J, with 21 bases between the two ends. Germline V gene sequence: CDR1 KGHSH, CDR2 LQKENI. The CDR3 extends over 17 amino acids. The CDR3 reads CASSPLLEGGATYGYTF. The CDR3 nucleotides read TGTGCCAGCTCACCTCTACTAGAGGGAGGGGCGACCTATGGCTACACCTTC.

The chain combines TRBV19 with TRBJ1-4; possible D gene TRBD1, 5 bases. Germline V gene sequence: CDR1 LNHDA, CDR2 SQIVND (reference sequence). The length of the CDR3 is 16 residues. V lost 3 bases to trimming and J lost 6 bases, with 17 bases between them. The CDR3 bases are TGTGCCAGTAGTATTAGTCGAGGGCCCAGGGATGAAAAACTGTTTTTT. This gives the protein CASSISRGPRDEKLFF.

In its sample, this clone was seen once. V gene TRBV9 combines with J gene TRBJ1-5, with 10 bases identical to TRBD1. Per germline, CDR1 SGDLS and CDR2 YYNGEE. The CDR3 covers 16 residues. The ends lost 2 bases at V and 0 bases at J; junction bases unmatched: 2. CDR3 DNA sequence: TGTGCCAGCAGCGTGGGGACAGGGGCTAGCAATCAGCCCCAGCATTTT. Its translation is CASSVGTGASNQPQHF. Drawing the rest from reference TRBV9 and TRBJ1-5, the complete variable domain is DSGVTQTPKHLITATGQRVTLRCSPRSGDLSVYWYQQSLDQGLQFLIQYYNGEERAKGNILERFSAQQFPDLHSELNLSSLELGDSALYFCASSVGTGASNQPQHFGDGTRLSIL.

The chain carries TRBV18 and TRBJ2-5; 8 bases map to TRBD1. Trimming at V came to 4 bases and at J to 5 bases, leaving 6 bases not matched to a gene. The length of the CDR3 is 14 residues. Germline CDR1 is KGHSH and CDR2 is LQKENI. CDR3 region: CASSLQGARETQYF. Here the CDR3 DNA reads TGTGCCAGCTCACTTCAGGGGGCACGGGAGACCCAGTACTTC.

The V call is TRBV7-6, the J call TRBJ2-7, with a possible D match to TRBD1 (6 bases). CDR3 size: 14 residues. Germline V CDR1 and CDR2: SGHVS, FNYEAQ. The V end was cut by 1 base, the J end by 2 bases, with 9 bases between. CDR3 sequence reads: CASSLDEGAYEQYF. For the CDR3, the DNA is TGTGCCAGCAGCTTAGATGAGGGGGCCTACGAGCAGTACTTC.

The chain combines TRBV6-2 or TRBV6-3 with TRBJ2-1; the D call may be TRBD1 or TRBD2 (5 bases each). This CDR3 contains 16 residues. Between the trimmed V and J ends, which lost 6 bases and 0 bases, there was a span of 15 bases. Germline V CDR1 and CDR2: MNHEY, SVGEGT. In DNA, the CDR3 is TGTGCCAGCAGCCCGGAATGGGGACCCTCCTACAATGAGCAGTTCTTC. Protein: CASSPEWGPSYNEQFF.

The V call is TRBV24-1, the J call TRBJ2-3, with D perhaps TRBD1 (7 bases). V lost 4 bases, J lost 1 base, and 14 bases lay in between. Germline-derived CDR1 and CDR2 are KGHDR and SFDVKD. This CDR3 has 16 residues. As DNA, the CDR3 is TGTGCCACCAGTGACCCCCCCAGGGGGGGCACAGATACGCAGTATTTT. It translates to CATSDPPRGGTDTQYF.

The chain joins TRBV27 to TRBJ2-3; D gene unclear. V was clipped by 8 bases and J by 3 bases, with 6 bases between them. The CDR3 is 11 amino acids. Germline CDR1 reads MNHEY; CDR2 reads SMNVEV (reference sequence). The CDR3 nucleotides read TGTGCCAGCGGACGAACAGATACGCAGTATTTT. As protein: CASGRTDTQYF.

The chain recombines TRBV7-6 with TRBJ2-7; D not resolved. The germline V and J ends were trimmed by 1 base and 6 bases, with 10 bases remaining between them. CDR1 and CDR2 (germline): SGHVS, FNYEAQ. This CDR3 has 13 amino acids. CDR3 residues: CASSLDLHAEQYF. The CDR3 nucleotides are TGTGCCAGCAGCTTAGACCTCCATGCCGAGCAGTACTTC.

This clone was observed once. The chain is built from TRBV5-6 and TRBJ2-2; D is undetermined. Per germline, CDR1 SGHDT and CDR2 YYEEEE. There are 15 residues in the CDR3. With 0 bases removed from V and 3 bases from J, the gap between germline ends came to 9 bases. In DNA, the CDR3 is TGTGCCAGCAGCTTGGGGGGATGGGACACCGGGGAGCTGTTTTTT. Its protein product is CASSLGGWDTGELFF. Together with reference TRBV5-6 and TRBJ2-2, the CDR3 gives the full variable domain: DAGVTQSPTHLIKTRGQQVTLRCSPKSGHDTVSWYQQALGQGPQFIFQYYEEEERQRGNFPDRFSGHQFPNYSSELNVNALLLGDSALYLCASSLGGWDTGELFFGEGSRLTVL.

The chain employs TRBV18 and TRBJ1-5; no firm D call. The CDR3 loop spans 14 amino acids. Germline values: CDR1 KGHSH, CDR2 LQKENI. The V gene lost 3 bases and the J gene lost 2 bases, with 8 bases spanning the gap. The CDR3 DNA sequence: TGTGCCAGCTCACCCACCGGCGGCAATCAGCCCCAGCATTTT. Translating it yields CASSPTGGNQPQHF. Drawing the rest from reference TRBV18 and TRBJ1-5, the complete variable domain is NAGVMQNPRHLVRRRGQEARLRCSPMKGHSHVYWYRQLPEEGLKFMVYLQKENIIDESGMPKERFSAEFPKEGPSILRIQQVVRGDSAAYFCASSPTGGNQPQHFGDGTRLSIL.

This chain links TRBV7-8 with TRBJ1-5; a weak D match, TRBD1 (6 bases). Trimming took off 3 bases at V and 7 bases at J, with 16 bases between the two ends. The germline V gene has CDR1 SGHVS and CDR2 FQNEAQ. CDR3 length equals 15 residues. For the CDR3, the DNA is TGTGCCAGCAGCTTTGTCCCGGGGCAGGGGCAGCCCCAGCATTTT. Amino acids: CASSFVPGQGQPQHF.

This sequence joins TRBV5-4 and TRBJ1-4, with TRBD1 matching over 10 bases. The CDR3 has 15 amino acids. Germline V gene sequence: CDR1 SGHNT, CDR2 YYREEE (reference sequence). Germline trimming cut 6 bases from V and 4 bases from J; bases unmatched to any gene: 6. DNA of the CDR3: TGTGCCAGCAAGTCCGGGACAGGGGTTAATGAAAAACTGTTTTTT. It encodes CASKSGTGVNEKLFF. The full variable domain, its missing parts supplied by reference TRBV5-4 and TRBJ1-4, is ETGVTQSPTHLIKTRGQQVTLRCSSQSGHNTVSWYQQALGQGPQFIFQYYREEENGRGNFPPRFSGLQFPNYSSELNVNALELDDSALYLCASKSGTGVNEKLFFGSGTQLSVL.

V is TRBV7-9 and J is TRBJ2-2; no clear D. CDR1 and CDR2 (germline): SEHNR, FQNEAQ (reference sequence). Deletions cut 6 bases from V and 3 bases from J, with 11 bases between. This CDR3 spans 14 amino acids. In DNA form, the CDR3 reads TGTGCCAGCAGAAAGGAGTACGACACCGGGGAGCTGTTTTTT. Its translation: CASRKEYDTGELFF.

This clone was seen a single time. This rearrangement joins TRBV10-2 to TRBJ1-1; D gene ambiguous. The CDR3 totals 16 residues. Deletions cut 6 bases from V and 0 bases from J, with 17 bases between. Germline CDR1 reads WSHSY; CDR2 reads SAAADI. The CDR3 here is CASRDIRKGMNTEAFF. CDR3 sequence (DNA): TGCGCCAGCAGGGATATCAGGAAAGGAATGAACACTGAAGCTTTCTTT.

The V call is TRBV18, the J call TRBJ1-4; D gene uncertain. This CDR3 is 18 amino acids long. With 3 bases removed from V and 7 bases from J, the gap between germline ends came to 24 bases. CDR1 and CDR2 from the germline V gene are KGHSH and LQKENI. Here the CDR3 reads CASSPRSDLENSPEKLFF. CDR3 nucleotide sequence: TGTGCCAGCTCACCCCGTTCCGATCTAGAGAACTCTCCTGAAAAACTGTTTTTT.

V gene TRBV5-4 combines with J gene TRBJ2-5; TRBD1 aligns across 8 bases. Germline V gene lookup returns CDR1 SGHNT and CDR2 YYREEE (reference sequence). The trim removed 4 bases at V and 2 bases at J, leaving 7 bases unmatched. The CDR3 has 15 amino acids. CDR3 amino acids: CASSPGTGAQETQYF. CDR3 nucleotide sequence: TGTGCCAGCAGCCCGGGGACAGGAGCTCAAGAGACCCAGTACTTC.

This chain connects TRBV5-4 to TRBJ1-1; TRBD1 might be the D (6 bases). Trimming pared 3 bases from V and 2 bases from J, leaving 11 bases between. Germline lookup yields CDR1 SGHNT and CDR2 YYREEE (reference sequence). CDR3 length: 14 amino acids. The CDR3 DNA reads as TGTGCCAGCAGCTGGGCGGGGGGCAACACTGAAGCTTTCTTT. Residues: CASSWAGGNTEAFF. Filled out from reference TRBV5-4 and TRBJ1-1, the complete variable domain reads ETGVTQSPTHLIKTRGQQVTLRCSSQSGHNTVSWYQQALGQGPQFIFQYYREEENGRGNFPPRFSGLQFPNYSSELNVNALELDDSALYLCASSWAGGNTEAFFGQGTRLTVV.

The CDR3, as DNA: TGCGCCAGCAGCTTTTCCGGGACCACAAATGGCTACACCTTC. This encodes CASSFSGTTNGYTF. The rearrangement links TRBV5-1 to TRBJ1-2; possible D gene TRBD1, 5 bases. Germline values: CDR1 SGHRS, CDR2 YFSETQ. V was cut by 2 bases and J by 6 bases, with 14 bases left in between. The length of the CDR3 is 14 residues.

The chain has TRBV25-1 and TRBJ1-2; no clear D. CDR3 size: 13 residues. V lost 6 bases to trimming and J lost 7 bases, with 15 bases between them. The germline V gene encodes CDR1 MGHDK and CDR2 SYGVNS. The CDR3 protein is CASSADTIVGYTF. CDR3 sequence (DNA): TGTGCCAGCAGCGCTGACACGATCGTTGGCTACACCTTC.

CDR3 nucleotide sequence: TGTGCCAGTAGTATAGGGGGGGCCTTATCGTCTGAGCAGTACTTC. Protein product: CASSIGGALSSEQYF. V is TRBV19 and J is TRBJ2-7; D possibly matches TRBD1 or TRBD2 (6 bases each). Deletions cut 1 base from V and 7 bases from J, with 17 bases between. The length of the CDR3 is 15 residues. The germline CDR1 and CDR2 sequences are LNHDA and SQIVND (reference sequence).

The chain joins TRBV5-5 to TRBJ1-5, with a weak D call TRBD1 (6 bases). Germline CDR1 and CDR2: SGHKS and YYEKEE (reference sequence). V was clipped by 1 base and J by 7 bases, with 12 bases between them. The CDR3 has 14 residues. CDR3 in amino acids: CASSLLGGGQPQHF. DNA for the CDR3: TGTGCCAGCAGCTTGCTAGGGGGGGGGCAGCCCCAGCATTTT.

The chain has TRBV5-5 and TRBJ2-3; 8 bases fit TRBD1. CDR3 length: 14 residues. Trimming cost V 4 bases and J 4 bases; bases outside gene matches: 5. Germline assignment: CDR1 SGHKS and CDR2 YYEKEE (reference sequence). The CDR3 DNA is TGTGCCAGCAGCCGGGACAGGCAAGCAGATACGCAGTATTTT. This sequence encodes CASSRDRQADTQYF.